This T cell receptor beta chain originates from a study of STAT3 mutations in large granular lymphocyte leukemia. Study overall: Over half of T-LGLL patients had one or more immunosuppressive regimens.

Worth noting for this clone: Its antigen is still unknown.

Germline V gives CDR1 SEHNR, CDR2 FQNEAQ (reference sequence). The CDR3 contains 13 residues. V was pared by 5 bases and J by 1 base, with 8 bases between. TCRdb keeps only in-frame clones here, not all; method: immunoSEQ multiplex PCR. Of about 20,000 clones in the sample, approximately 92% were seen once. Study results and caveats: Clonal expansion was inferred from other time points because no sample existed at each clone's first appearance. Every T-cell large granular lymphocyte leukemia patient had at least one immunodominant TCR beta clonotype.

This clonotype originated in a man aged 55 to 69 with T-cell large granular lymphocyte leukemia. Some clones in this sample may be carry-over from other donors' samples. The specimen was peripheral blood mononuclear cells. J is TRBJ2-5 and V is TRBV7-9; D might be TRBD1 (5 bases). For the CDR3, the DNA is TGTGCCAGCAGCCGGACACCCCAAGAGACCCAGTACTTC. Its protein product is CASSRTPQETQYF.